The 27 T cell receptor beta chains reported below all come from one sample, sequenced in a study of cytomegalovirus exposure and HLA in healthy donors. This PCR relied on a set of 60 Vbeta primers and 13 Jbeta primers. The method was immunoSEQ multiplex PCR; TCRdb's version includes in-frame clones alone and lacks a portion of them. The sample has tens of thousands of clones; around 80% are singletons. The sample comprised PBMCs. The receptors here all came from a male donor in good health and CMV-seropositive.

The CDR3: CAWSTGTGGYGYTF. CDR3 in DNA: TGTGCCTGGAGCACCGGGACAGGAGGCTATGGCTACACCTTC. The rearrangement links TRBV30 to TRBJ1-2; 8 nucleotides match TRBD1. The CDR3 loop spans 14 amino acids. Germline loops: CDR1 GTSNPN, CDR2 SVGIG (reference sequence). The J segment lost 4 bases and the V segment lost 3 bases, leaving 7 bases of the junction unmatched.

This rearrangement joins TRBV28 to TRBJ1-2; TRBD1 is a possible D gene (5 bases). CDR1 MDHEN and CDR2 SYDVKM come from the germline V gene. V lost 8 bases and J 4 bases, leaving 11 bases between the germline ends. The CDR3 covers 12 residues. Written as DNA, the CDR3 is TGTGCCAGCCAGCCGGGGGGCTATGGCTACACCTTC. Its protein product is CASQPGGYGYTF.

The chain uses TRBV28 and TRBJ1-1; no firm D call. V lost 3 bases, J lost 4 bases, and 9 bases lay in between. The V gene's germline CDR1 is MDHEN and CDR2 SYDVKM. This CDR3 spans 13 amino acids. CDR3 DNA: TGTGCCAGCAGTTTTCCCAAATTCACTGAAGCTTTCTTT. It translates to CASSFPKFTEAFF.

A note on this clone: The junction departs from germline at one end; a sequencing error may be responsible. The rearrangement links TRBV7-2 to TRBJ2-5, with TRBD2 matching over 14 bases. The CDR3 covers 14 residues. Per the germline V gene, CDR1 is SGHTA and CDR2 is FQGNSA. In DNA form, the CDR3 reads TGTGCCAGCAGCACCCGACTAGCGGGGGGGGTTAGGGACTTC. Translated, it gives CASSTRLAGGVRDF.

As DNA, the CDR3 is TGCGCCAGCAGCCTCTACCGGGACAGGGGTTCGGAGACCCAGTACTTC. Its translation: CASSLYRDRGSETQYF. The rearrangement joins TRBV5-1 to TRBJ2-5, with 10 bases fitting TRBD1. Germline-derived CDR1 and CDR2 are SGHRS and YFSETQ. This CDR3 is built from 16 residues. V trimming: 4 bases; J trimming: 5 bases; junction bases outside the gene matches: 11.

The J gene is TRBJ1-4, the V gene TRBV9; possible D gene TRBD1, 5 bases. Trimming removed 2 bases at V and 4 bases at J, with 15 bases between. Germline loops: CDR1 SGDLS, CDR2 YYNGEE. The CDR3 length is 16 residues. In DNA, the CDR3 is TGTGCCAGCAGCGTGACGGGGGGAGACGTTAATGAAAAACTGTTTTTT. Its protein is CASSVTGGDVNEKLFF.

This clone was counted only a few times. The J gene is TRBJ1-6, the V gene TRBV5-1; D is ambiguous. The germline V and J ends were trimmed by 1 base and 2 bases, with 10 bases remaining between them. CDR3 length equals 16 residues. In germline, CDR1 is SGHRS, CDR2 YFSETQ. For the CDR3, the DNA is TGCGCCAGCAGCTTGCAAGAGGGTACCTATAATTCACCCCTCCACTTT. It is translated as CASSLQEGTYNSPLHF. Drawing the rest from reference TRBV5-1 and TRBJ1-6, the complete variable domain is KAGVTQTPRYLIKTRGQQVTLSCSPISGHRSVSWYQQTPGQGLQFLFEYFSETQRNKGNFPGRFSGRQFSNSRSEMNVSTLELGDSALYLCASSLQEGTYNSPLHFGNGTRLTVT.

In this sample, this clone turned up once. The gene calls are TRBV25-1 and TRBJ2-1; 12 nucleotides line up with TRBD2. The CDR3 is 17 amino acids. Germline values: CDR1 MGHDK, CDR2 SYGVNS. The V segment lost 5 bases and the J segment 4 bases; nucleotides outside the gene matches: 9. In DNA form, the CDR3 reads TGTGCCAGCAGTCCCCCTTGGACTAGCGGGGCATACAATGAGCAGTTCTTC. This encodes CASSPPWTSGAYNEQFF.

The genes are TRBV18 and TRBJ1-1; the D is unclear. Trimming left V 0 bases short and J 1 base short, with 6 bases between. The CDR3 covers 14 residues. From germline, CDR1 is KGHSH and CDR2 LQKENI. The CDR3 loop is CASSPPPGNTEAFF. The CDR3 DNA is TGTGCCAGCTCACCACCGCCAGGGAACACTGAAGCTTTCTTT.

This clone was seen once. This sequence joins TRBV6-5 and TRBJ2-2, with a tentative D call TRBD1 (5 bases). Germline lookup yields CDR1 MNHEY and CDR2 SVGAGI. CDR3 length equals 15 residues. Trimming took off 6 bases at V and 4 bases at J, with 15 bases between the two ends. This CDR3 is CASRVQGRITGELFF. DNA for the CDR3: TGTGCCAGCAGAGTGCAGGGCCGGATCACCGGGGAGCTGTTTTTT.

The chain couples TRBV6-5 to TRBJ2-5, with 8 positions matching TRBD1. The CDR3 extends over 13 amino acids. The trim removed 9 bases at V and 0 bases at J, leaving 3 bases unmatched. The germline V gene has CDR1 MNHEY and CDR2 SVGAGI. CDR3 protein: CASTRGHQETQYF. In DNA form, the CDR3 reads TGTGCCAGTACCAGGGGGCACCAAGAGACCCAGTACTTC.

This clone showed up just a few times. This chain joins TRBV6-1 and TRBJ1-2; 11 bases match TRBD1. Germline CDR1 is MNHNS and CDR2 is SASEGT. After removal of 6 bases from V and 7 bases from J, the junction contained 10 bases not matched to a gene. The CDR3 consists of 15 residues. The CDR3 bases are TGTGCCAGCAGCGCGCGGGACAGGGGGTCGGGTGGCTACACCTTC. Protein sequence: CASSARDRGSGGYTF.

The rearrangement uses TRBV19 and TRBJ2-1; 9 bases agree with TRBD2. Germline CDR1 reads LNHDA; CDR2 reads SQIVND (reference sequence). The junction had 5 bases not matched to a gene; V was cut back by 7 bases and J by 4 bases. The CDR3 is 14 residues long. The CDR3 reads CASTRLADYNEQFF. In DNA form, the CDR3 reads TGTGCCAGTACCAGACTAGCGGATTACAATGAGCAGTTCTTC.

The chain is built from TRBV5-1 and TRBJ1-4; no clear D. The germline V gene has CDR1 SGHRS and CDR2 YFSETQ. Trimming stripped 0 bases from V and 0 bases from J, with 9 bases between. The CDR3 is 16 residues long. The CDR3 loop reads CASSLDLPATNEKLFF. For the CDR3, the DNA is TGCGCCAGCAGCTTGGACTTGCCCGCAACTAATGAAAAACTGTTTTTT.

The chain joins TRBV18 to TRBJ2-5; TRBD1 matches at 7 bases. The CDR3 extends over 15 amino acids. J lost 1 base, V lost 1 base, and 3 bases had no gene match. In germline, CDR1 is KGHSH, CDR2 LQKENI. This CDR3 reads CASSPRTGGQETQYF. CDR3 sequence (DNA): TGTGCCAGCTCACCACGGACAGGAGGCCAAGAGACCCAGTACTTC. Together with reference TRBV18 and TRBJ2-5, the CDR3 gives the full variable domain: NAGVMQNPRHLVRRRGQEARLRCSPMKGHSHVYWYRQLPEEGLKFMVYLQKENIIDESGMPKERFSAEFPKEGPSILRIQQVVRGDSAAYFCASSPRTGGQETQYFGPGTRLLVL.

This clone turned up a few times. CDR3: CSVSEGTYEQYF. CDR3 coding DNA: TGCAGCGTTTCGGAGGGAACCTACGAGCAGTACTTC. V gene TRBV29-1 combines with J gene TRBJ2-7, with D possibly being TRBD2 (6 bases). This CDR3 is 12 amino acids long. Trimming took off 5 bases at V and 2 bases at J, with 10 bases between the two ends. CDR1 is SQVTM and CDR2 is ANQGSEA in the germline V gene.

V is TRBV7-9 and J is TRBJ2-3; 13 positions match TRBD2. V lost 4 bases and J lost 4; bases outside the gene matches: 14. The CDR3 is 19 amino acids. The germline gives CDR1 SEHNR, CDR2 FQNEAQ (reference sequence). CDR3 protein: CASSWGLAGPLMGADTQYF. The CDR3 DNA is TGTGCCAGCAGCTGGGGACTAGCGGGACCCCTTATGGGGGCAGATACGCAGTATTTT.

This chain's CDR3 is CAWRGVAGPTGELFF. CDR3 nucleotide sequence: TGTGCCTGGAGGGGGGTAGCGGGACCGACCGGGGAGCTGTTTTTT. The chain joins TRBV30 to TRBJ2-2; 8 bases are a match to TRBD2. The CDR3 loop spans 15 amino acids. From germline, CDR1 is GTSNPN and CDR2 SVGIG (reference sequence). J was trimmed by 5 bases and V by 3 bases; bases with no gene match: 8.

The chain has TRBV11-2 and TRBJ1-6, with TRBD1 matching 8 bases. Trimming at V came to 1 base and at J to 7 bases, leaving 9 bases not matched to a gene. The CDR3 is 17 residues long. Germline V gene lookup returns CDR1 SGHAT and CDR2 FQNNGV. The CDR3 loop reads CASSLGRQGRGNSPLHF. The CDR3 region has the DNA TGTGCCAGCAGCTTAGGTAGACAGGGGAGGGGAAATTCACCCCTCCACTTT.

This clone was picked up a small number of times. This chain's CDR3 is CASRLAGDTQYF. The CDR3 DNA reads as TGTGCCAGTAGGCTGGCGGGAGATACGCAGTATTTT. The chain combines TRBV19 with TRBJ2-3; maybe TRBD2 (5 bases). Germline values: CDR1 LNHDA, CDR2 SQIVND (reference sequence). The V gene lost 6 bases and the J gene lost 5 bases, with 9 bases spanning the gap. The CDR3 runs 12 residues.

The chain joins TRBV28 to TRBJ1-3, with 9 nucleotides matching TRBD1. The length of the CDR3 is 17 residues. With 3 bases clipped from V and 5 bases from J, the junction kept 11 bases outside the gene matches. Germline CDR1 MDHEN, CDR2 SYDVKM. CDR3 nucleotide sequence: TGTGCCAGCAGTTTCTCCCCTCCGGGACAGGGTCGAAACACCATATATTTT. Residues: CASSFSPPGQGRNTIYF.

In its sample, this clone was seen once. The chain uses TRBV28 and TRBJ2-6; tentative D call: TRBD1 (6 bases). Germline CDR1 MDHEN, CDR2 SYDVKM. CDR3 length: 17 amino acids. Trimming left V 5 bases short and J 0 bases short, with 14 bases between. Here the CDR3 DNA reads TGTGCCAGCAGTACAGGGAGACTTAGCTCTGGGGCCAACGTCCTGACTTTC. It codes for CASSTGRLSSGANVLTF.

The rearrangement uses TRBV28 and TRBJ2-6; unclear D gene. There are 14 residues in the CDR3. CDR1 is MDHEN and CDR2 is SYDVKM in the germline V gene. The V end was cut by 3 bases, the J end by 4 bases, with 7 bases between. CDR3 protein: CASSFFSGANVLTF. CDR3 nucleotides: TGTGCCAGCAGTTTCTTTTCGGGGGCCAACGTCCTGACTTTC.

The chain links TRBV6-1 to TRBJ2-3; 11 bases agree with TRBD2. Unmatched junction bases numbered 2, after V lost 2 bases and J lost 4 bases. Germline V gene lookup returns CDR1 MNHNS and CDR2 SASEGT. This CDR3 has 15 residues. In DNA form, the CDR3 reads TGTGCCAGCAGTGAACTAGCGGGAGGCCCAGATACGCAGTATTTT. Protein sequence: CASSELAGGPDTQYF.

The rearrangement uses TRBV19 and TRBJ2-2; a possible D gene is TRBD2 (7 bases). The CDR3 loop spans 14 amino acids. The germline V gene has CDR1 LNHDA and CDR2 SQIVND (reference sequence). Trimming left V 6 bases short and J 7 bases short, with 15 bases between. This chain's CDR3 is CASRTGGAGGELFF. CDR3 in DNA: TGTGCCAGTAGAACGGGGGGCGCGGGCGGGGAGCTGTTTTTT.

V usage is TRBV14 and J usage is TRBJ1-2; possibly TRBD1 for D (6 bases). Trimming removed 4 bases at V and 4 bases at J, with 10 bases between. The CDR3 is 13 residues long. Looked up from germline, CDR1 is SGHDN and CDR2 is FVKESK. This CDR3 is CASSPGQFYGYTF. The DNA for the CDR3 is TGTGCCAGCAGCCCCGGACAGTTCTATGGCTACACCTTC.

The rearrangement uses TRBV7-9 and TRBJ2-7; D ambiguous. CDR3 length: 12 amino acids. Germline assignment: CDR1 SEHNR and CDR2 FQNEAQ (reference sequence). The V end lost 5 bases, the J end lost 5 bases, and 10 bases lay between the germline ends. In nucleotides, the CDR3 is TGTGCCAGCAGCGTCGGGTTCAACGAGCAGTACTTC. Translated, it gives CASSVGFNEQYF. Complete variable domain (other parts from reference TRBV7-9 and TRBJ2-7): DTGVSQNPRHKITKRGQNVTFRCDPISEHNRLYWYRQTLGQGPEFLTYFQNEAQLEKSRLLSDRFSAERPKGSFSTLEIQRTEQGDSAMYLCASSVGFNEQYFGPGTRLTVT.